These 12 T cell receptor beta chains came from one sample sequenced in a study of spatial heterogeneity in lung cancer. Time point here: sample taken at primary tumor resection. The study sequenced unsorted whole RNA from tumor, nontumor lung or frozen PBMC. TCRdb re-called the 5' RACE reads through MiXCR, storing one row per CDR3 protein. The data contain over 45,000 distinct CDR3 sequences, roughly 5.7% of them singletons. Specimen: PBMCs, collected at surgery. The receptors derive from a male donor with early-stage non-small cell lung cancer.

This clonotype was recorded a few times. The chain uses TRBV2 and TRBJ2-5; 8 nucleotides match TRBD1. With 5 bases clipped from V and 4 bases from J, the junction kept 3 bases outside the gene matches. The length of the CDR3 is 13 residues. CDR1 and CDR2 (germline): SNHLY, FYNNEI. The CDR3 region has the DNA TGTGCCAGCAGTACAGGGGGAGGAGAGACCCAGTACTTC. Amino acid sequence: CASSTGGGETQYF.

J is TRBJ2-2 and V is TRBV9; TRBD1 agrees at 7 bases. Germline lookup yields CDR1 SGDLS and CDR2 YYNGEE. Unmatched junction bases numbered 4, after V lost 4 bases and J lost 4 bases. The CDR3 length is 14 residues. Here the CDR3 reads CASSRGLSTGELFF. The CDR3 DNA is TGTGCCAGCAGCAGGGGGCTGAGCACCGGGGAGCTGTTTTTT.

Many counts were recorded for this clonotype. The V gene is TRBV4-2, the J gene TRBJ1-5; D is unclear. There are 13 residues in the CDR3. The V and J ends lost 0 bases and 11 bases respectively, with 11 bases between them. Germline loops: CDR1 LGHNA, CDR2 YNFKEQ. The CDR3 region has the DNA TGTGCCAGCAGCCAAGAGTTTCCCGGGACCCAGCATTTT. Its protein product is CASSQEFPGTQHF.

The table lists this clonotype with many counts. This chain links TRBV11-3 with TRBJ2-1; 9 nucleotides agree with TRBD2. This CDR3 has 15 amino acids. Germline V gene sequence: CDR1 SGHNT, CDR2 YENEEA. V lost 1 base, J lost 6 bases, and 4 bases stayed unmatched. Written as DNA, the CDR3 is TGTGCCAGCAGCTTAGGCCGACTAGCGGCCAATGAGCAGTTCTTC. Amino acid sequence: CASSLGRLAANEQFF.

This clonotype has ten or more counts. This chain joins TRBV2 and TRBJ2-7; D is unclear. Trimming cost V 2 bases and J 3 bases, with 2 bases left between them. The V gene's germline CDR1 is SNHLY and CDR2 FYNNEI. CDR3 size: 11 residues. CDR3 amino acids: CASSEYYEQYF. Here the CDR3 DNA reads TGTGCCAGCAGTGAATACTACGAGCAGTACTTC.

In its sample, this clonotype was seen many times. V is TRBV7-9 and J is TRBJ1-3; TRBD1 matches 8 bases. Per the germline V gene, CDR1 is SEHNR and CDR2 is FQNEAQ (reference sequence). After removal of 4 bases from V and 0 bases from J, the junction contained 2 bases not matched to a gene. The CDR3 length is 15 residues. The CDR3 spells CASSSGQASGNTIYF. DNA of the CDR3: TGTGCCAGCAGCTCGGGACAGGCCTCTGGAAACACCATATATTTT. Full variable domain (rest looked up from reference TRBV7-9 and TRBJ1-3): DTGVSQNPRHKITKRGQNVTFRCDPISEHNRLYWYRQTLGQGPEFLTYFQNEAQLEKSRLLSDRFSAERPKGSFSTLEIQRTEQGDSAMYLCASSSGQASGNTIYFGEGSWLTVV.

In this sample, this clonotype turned up many times. The V gene is TRBV28, the J gene TRBJ1-1; 9 nucleotides match TRBD1. The CDR3 consists of 14 residues. Unmatched junction bases numbered 6, after V lost 7 bases and J lost 3 bases. Germline CDR1 is MDHEN and CDR2 is SYDVKM. The CDR3 reads CASTGTGSYTEAFF. DNA of the CDR3: TGTGCCAGCACCGGGACAGGGAGCTACACTGAAGCTTTCTTT. The whole variable domain, filled in from reference TRBV28 and TRBJ1-1, reads DVKVTQSSRYLVKRTGEKVFLECVQDMDHENMFWYRQDPGLGLRLIYFSYDVKMKEKGDIPEGYSVSREKKERFSLILESASTNQTSMYLCASTGTGSYTEAFFGQGTRLTVV.

This clonotype was seen at least ten times. The chain uses TRBV5-1 and TRBJ1-1; D may be TRBD1 (6 bases). Germline-derived CDR1 and CDR2 are SGHRS and YFSETQ. The V end lost 4 bases, the J end lost 1 base, and 11 bases lay between the germline ends. CDR3 size: 14 residues. The CDR3 is CASSEWGQNTEAFF. Here the CDR3 DNA reads TGCGCCAGCAGCGAGTGGGGACAGAACACTGAAGCTTTCTTT.

This clonotype occurred a few times. V gene TRBV5-1 combines with J gene TRBJ2-5; D call uncertain. The CDR3 sequence is 15 residues long. The germline V gene has CDR1 SGHRS and CDR2 YFSETQ. The V gene lost 0 bases and the J gene lost 2 bases, with 11 bases spanning the gap. CDR3 sequence reads: CASSLGVTEQETQYF. The CDR3 DNA follows: TGCGCCAGCAGCTTGGGCGTTACAGAACAAGAGACCCAGTACTTC.

The chain uses TRBV5-4 and TRBJ2-3; D is possibly TRBD1 (6 bases). Germline V lookup: CDR1 SGHNT, CDR2 YYREEE (reference sequence). Between the trimmed V and J ends, which lost 6 bases and 2 bases, there was a span of 13 bases. The CDR3 contains 14 residues. The CDR3 DNA reads TGTGCCAGCAACTCAGGACAGATCACAGATACGCAGTATTTT. It translates to CASNSGQITDTQYF. Supplemented by reference TRBV5-4 and TRBJ2-3, the full variable domain reads ETGVTQSPTHLIKTRGQQVTLRCSSQSGHNTVSWYQQALGQGPQFIFQYYREEENGRGNFPPRFSGLQFPNYSSELNVNALELDDSALYLCASNSGQITDTQYFGPGTRLTVL.

This clonotype has a count of ten or more. V and J are TRBV6-2 or TRBV6-3 and TRBJ2-2; possible D gene TRBD2, 6 bases. With 5 bases removed from V and 0 bases from J, the gap between germline ends came to 13 bases. There are 16 residues in the CDR3. Germline loops: CDR1 MNHEY, CDR2 SVGEGT. CDR3 DNA sequence: TGTGCCAGCAGTGACCTAGCGCAGACGAACACCGGGGAGCTGTTTTTT. Residues: CASSDLAQTNTGELFF.

This clonotype was detected many times. The chain couples TRBV29-1 to TRBJ2-3, with D possibly being TRBD1 or TRBD2 (6 bases each). Per the germline V gene, CDR1 is SQVTM and CDR2 is ANQGSEA. Trimming removed 4 bases from V and 0 bases from J, with 14 bases in between. This CDR3 has 15 residues. The CDR3 bases are TGCAGCGTTGGGGCGGGACAAGGGAGCACAGATACGCAGTATTTT. Translation gives CSVGAGQGSTDTQYF.